This T cell receptor (beta chain) was captured by sequencing in a study of blood T cell repertoires in COVID-19. For the study at large: COVID-19 samples from acute and convalescent phases originated in the United States, Italy and Spain.

Generated by immunoSEQ multiplex PCR, the TCRdb table keeps only in-frame clones and is missing some. The table shows about 70,000 clones, with around three quarters occurring only once. This clone appeared many times. This CDR3 is built from 17 residues. The V gene lost 3 bases and the J gene lost 4 bases, with 18 bases spanning the gap. CDR1 is MGHRA and CDR2 is YSYEKL in the germline V gene. The chain links TRBV4-1 to TRBJ2-2; a weak D match, TRBD2 (5 bases). The specimen was peripheral blood. This receptor was identified in an elderly woman with active or convalescent COVID-19. In DNA form, the CDR3 reads TGCGCCAGCAGCCAGGAGGTACCGGCTGCAGGCACCGGGGAGCTGTTTTTT. This encodes CASSQEVPAAGTGELFF.